The clone carrying this T cell receptor beta chain was found once. Unique molecular identifiers were attached to individual cDNA molecules during library preparation. Via MiXCR, TCRdb re-called the RACE reads, giving one row per CDR3 protein. The table has tens of thousands of distinct CDR3 sequences, 10% seen once. Germline CDR1 is DFQATT and CDR2 is SNEGSKA (reference sequence). The CDR3 has 10 amino acids. Trimming shortened V by 2 bases and J by 8 bases, and 3 bases separated the two germline ends. The source of the sample is a study of human T cells and chemical hapten exposure. Study summary: The study sensitized with 2% DPC on a roughly 2 cm by roughly 2 cm patch of upper inner arm skin. Mostly female patients had alopecia areata, totalis or universalis.

Time point: patch test 2, 6 weeks after DPC sensitization. Stated treatment: therapeutic diphenylcyclopropenone sensitization with weekly scalp DPC. Whole blood, unfractionated, served as the material for total RNA extraction. V is TRBV20-1 and J is TRBJ1-4; no firm D call. The sequence was collected from a woman aged 50 to 65 with alopecia areata. Some clones in this sample may be carry-over from other donors' samples. Sequencing was performed on whole blood, taken in connection with sensitization to the hapten diphenylcyclopropenone (DPC). This chain's CDR3 is CSARFEKLFF. The CDR3 DNA follows: TGCAGTGCTAGATTCGAAAAACTGTTTTTT.